Shown below are 6 T cell receptor beta chains from a single sample sequenced in a study of cytomegalovirus exposure and HLA in healthy donors. Repertoires were generated with immunoSEQ multiplex PCR, while TCRdb's copy carries only in-frame clones and drops some. The sample consists of roughly 310,000 clones, 70% to 90% of them appearing once. Sequencing was done on a sample of PBMCs. These receptor sequences come from a man younger than 40 in good health and CMV-seronegative.

This clone was picked up one time. The rearrangement joins TRBV6-5 to TRBJ1-5; TRBD1 matches 9 bases. Germline loops: CDR1 MNHEY, CDR2 SVGAGI. After removal of 6 bases from V and 4 bases from J, the junction contained 7 bases not matched to a gene. CDR3 size: 15 residues. The CDR3 region is CASSRLTGGNQPQHF. For the CDR3, the DNA is TGTGCCAGCAGCCGATTGACAGGGGGTAATCAGCCCCAGCATTTT.

This clone was counted a single time. This rearrangement joins TRBV11-2 to TRBJ2-7; D unclear. Per the germline V gene, CDR1 is SGHAT and CDR2 is FQNNGV. The CDR3 extends over 12 amino acids. V was shortened by 3 bases and J by 6 bases, with 9 bases between the two germline ends. CDR3 bases: TGTGCCAGCAGCTTCGAGGAGATCGAGCAGTACTTC. It codes for CASSFEEIEQYF. Combining the CDR3 with reference TRBV11-2 and TRBJ2-7 gives the whole variable domain EAGVAQSPRYKIIEKRQSVAFWCNPISGHATLYWYQQILGQGPKLLIQFQNNGVVDDSQLPKDRFSAERLKGVDSTLKIQPAKLEDSAVYLCASSFEEIEQYFGPGTRLTVT.

The genes are TRBV27 and TRBJ1-1; the D gene is possibly TRBD1 (5 bases). Per germline, CDR1 MNHEY and CDR2 SMNVEV (reference sequence). The CDR3 is 15 residues long. V lost 5 bases and J 5 bases, leaving 18 bases between the germline ends. The DNA for the CDR3 is TGTGCCAGCAGTCCACGGGGGGGTGGGGGGACTGAAGCTTTCTTT. Its protein is CASSPRGGGGTEAFF.

The J gene is TRBJ1-2, the V gene TRBV28; D is unclear. Germline V gene sequence: CDR1 MDHEN, CDR2 SYDVKM. There are 11 residues in the CDR3. V was pared by 1 base and J by 10 bases, with 7 bases between. DNA of the CDR3: TGTGCCAGCAGTTTATCGCGCCTCTACACCTTC. It yields the protein CASSLSRLYTF.

This clone was recorded once. This chain connects TRBV6-1 to TRBJ1-2; D ambiguous. The CDR3 length is 15 residues. V lost 7 bases to trimming and J lost 4 bases, with 19 bases between them. Germline lookup yields CDR1 MNHNS and CDR2 SASEGT. The CDR3 sequence is CASTRVWGESYGYTF. As DNA, the CDR3 is TGTGCCAGCACCCGTGTGTGGGGAGAAAGCTATGGCTACACCTTC.

V gene TRBV4-3 combines with J gene TRBJ2-2, with D perhaps matching TRBD2 (6 bases). Germline values: CDR1 LGHNA, CDR2 YSLEER. The V end was cut by 4 bases, the J end by 4 bases, with 16 bases between. The CDR3 extends over 16 amino acids. The CDR3 is CASSPGRGRGTGELFF. DNA for the CDR3: TGCGCCAGCAGCCCCGGGCGGGGACGGGGCACCGGGGAGCTGTTTTTT.